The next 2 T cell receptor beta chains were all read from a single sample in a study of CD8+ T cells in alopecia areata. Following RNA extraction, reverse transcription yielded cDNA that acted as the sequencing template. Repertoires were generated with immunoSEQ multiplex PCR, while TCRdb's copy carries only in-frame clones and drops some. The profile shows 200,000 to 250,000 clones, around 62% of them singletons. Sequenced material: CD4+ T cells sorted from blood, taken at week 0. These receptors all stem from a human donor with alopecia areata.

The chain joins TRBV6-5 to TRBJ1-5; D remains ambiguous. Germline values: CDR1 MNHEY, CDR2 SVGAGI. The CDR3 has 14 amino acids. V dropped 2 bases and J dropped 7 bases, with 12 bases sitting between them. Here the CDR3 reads CASSYRAGWQPQHF. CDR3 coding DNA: TGTGCCAGCAGTTACCGAGCGGGGTGGCAGCCCCAGCATTTT.

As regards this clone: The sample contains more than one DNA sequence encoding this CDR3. The CDR3 reads CASSPGQGNSPLHF. DNA for the CDR3: TGCGCCAGCAGCCCGGGACAGGGAAATTCACCCCTCCACTTT. This chain links TRBV5-1 with TRBJ1-6, with 9 positions matching TRBD1. This CDR3 contains 14 residues. The germline gives CDR1 SGHRS, CDR2 YFSETQ. The trim removed 4 bases at V and 7 bases at J, leaving 3 bases unmatched.